This TCR beta chain was captured by sequencing in a study of breast tumors, draining lymph nodes, adjacent tissues. Overall study findings and caveats: Tumors had less TCR diversity than lymph nodes, more than nontumor tissue. Findings are consistent with lymph node origin and intratumoral expansion of most tumor T cells. Luminal-like breast cancer showed significantly higher tumor–nontumor repertoire similarity than basal-like. Tumor T cell lymph node origin was a supported hypothesis, not proven.

TCRdb re-derived calls from the multiplex PCR reads in MiXCR, one entry per CDR3 protein. The repertoire holds about 80,000 distinct CDR3 sequences, with roughly 20% as singletons. There are 13 residues in the CDR3. With V trimmed by 2 bases and J by 6 bases, 0 bases remained unmatched. Axillary draining lymph nodes of breast cancer patients supplied the node samples. This clonotype was counted only a few times. No antigen is known for it. The sample comprised axillary lymph node tissue. This chain links TRBV12-3 or TRBV12-4 with TRBJ2-1; 8 nucleotides line up with TRBD2. The sequence derives from a female donor with breast cancer. Some clones in this sample may be carry-over from other donors' samples. CDR3 sequence: CASSLLAGNEQFF. Here the CDR3 DNA reads TGTGCCAGCAGTTTACTAGCGGGCAATGAGCAGTTCTTC.